A selection of T cell receptor beta chains follows, all from one sample in a study of identical twins. One entry per CDR3 protein, called by TCRdb with MiXCR from the 5' RACE reads. The data contain 750,000 to 950,000 distinct CDR3 sequences, around 12% of them seen just once; the ten biggest clones take up under 2%. The sample was also reused in another study, on yellow fever vaccine responses in identical twins.

The sequencing sample was made of PBMCs. Receptors were obtained from a woman aged 18-29 years in good health. The CDR3 runs from the conserved cysteine through the conserved F or W. The D gene is left open where the match is weak. Size is omitted from some rows. Given values are once, few, many or a class for expanded clones.

CDR3 protein: CASSEPAGKFF
CDR3 DNA: TGTGCCAGCAGTGAACCGGCGGGAAAGTTCTTC
J gene: TRBJ2-1
V gene: TRBV2
D gene: -
clone size: -

CDR3 protein: CAISESKAGDEETQYF
CDR3 DNA: TGTGCCATCAGTGAGTCGAAGGCAGGGGACGAAGAGACCCAGTACTTC
J gene: TRBJ2-5
V gene: TRBV10-3
D gene: -
clone size: few

CDR3 protein: CASSPPRSKLTDTQYF
CDR3 DNA: TGTGCCAGCAGCCCCCCCCGATCTAAATTGACAGATACGCAGTATTTT
J gene: TRBJ2-3
V gene: TRBV7-9
D gene: -
clone size: many

CDR3 protein: CAGRRPQRGGKNIQYF
CDR3 DNA: TGTGCCGGACGCCGTCCGCAGCGGGGGGGCAAAAACATTCAGTACTTC
J gene: TRBJ2-4
V gene: TRBV19
D gene: TRBD2
clone size: -

CDR3 protein: CASSYPGSNYGYTF
CDR3 DNA: TGTGCCAGCAGTTACCCAGGGAGTAACTATGGCTACACCTTC
J gene: TRBJ1-2
V gene: TRBV6-2/TRBV6-3
D gene: -
clone size: many

CDR3 protein: CASSPGPIANYGYTF
CDR3 DNA: TGTGCCAGCAGCCCGGGACCGATAGCTAACTATGGCTACACCTTC
J gene: TRBJ1-2
V gene: TRBV7-2
D gene: -
clone size: -

CDR3 protein: CSARVGEASGSSYNEQFF
CDR3 DNA: TGCAGTGCTAGAGTGGGGGAGGCTAGCGGGAGCTCCTACAATGAGCAGTTCTTC
J gene: TRBJ2-1
V gene: TRBV20-1
D gene: TRBD2
clone size: many

CDR3 protein: CASSYVGTGGGEQFF
CDR3 DNA: TGTGCCAGCAGTTACGTTGGGACAGGGGGCGGTGAGCAGTTCTTC
J gene: TRBJ2-1
V gene: TRBV6-5
D gene: TRBD1
clone size: -

CDR3 protein: CATSDSGSGSGELFF
CDR3 DNA: TGTGCCACCAGTGACAGCGGGAGTGGGTCCGGGGAGCTGTTTTTT
J gene: TRBJ2-2
V gene: TRBV24-1
D gene: TRBD2
clone size: many

CDR3 protein: CSARVFGLAGGLSTDTQYF
CDR3 DNA: TGCAGTGCTAGAGTGTTTGGACTAGCGGGAGGGCTGAGCACAGATACGCAGTATTTT
J gene: TRBJ2-3
V gene: TRBV20-1
D gene: TRBD2
clone size: few

CDR3 protein: CASSPMRAGAETQYF
CDR3 DNA: TGTGCCAGCAGCCCGATGCGAGCGGGAGCGGAGACCCAGTACTTC
J gene: TRBJ2-5
V gene: TRBV7-9
D gene: TRBD2
clone size: -

CDR3 protein: CASSLVGRDLKNIQYF
CDR3 DNA: TGCGCCAGCAGCTTGGTGGGGCGGGACCTTAAAAACATTCAGTACTTC
J gene: TRBJ2-4
V gene: TRBV5-1
D gene: -
clone size: few

CDR3 protein: CASKHATRLSSDTQYF
CDR3 DNA: TGTGCCAGTAAGCACGCTACTAGGCTGTCCTCCGATACGCAGTATTTT
J gene: TRBJ2-3
V gene: TRBV27
D gene: -
clone size: -

CDR3 protein: CASSGQGALDNQPQHF
CDR3 DNA: TGTGCCAGCAGTGGACAGGGGGCTTTGGACAATCAGCCCCAGCATTTT
J gene: TRBJ1-5
V gene: TRBV2
D gene: TRBD1
clone size: few

CDR3 protein: CASSPSPRKETQYF
CDR3 DNA: TGTGCCAGCAGTCCGAGTCCAAGGAAAGAGACCCAGTACTTC
J gene: TRBJ2-5
V gene: TRBV28
D gene: -
clone size: -

CDR3 protein: CSGRDVETYEQFF
CDR3 DNA: TGCAGCGGCCGGGACGTAGAAACATATGAGCAGTTCTTC
J gene: TRBJ2-1
V gene: TRBV20-1
D gene: -
clone size: few

CDR3 protein: CASSIGRRPRDTEAFF
CDR3 DNA: TGTGCCAGTAGTATTGGTAGAAGGCCGCGGGACACTGAAGCTTTCTTT
J gene: TRBJ1-1
V gene: TRBV19
D gene: -
clone size: once

CDR3 protein: CASSLQLAGDEQFF
CDR3 DNA: TGTGCCAGCAGCTTACAACTAGCGGGGGATGAGCAGTTCTTC
J gene: TRBJ2-1
V gene: TRBV7-9
D gene: TRBD2
clone size: few

CDR3 protein: CASSHPNQGATEAFF
CDR3 DNA: TGCGCCAGCAGCCACCCCAACCAGGGTGCCACTGAAGCTTTCTTT
J gene: TRBJ1-1
V gene: TRBV5-1
D gene: -
clone size: -

CDR3 protein: CASSPFPLQGTDTEAFF
CDR3 DNA: TGTGCCAGCAGTCCCTTTCCTCTACAGGGAACAGACACTGAAGCTTTCTTT
J gene: TRBJ1-1
V gene: TRBV12-3/TRBV12-4
D gene: -
clone size: -

CDR3 protein: CASSPDSNQETQYF
CDR3 DNA: TGTGCCAGCAGCCCGGACAGCAACCAAGAGACCCAGTACTTC
J gene: TRBJ2-5
V gene: TRBV7-9
D gene: -
clone size: -

CDR3 protein: CSARRGGSGTDTQYF
CDR3 DNA: TGCAGTGCCCGCCGGGGTGGGAGCGGTACAGATACGCAGTATTTT
J gene: TRBJ2-3
V gene: TRBV20-1
D gene: -
clone size: -

CDR3 protein: CASSFAAGSNTGELFF
CDR3 DNA: TGTGCCAGCAGTTTCGCTGCGGGGTCGAACACCGGGGAGCTGTTTTTT
J gene: TRBJ2-2
V gene: TRBV12-3/TRBV12-4
D gene: -
clone size: few

CDR3 protein: CTSLTANTGELFF
CDR3 DNA: TGTACCAGCTTGACAGCTAACACCGGGGAGCTGTTTTTT
J gene: TRBJ2-2
V gene: TRBV18
D gene: -
clone size: -

CDR3 protein: CASRLAGGPGELFF
CDR3 DNA: TGTGCCAGCCGACTAGCTGGGGGACCCGGGGAGCTGTTTTTT
J gene: TRBJ2-2
V gene: TRBV14
D gene: TRBD2
clone size: -

CDR3 protein: CSARDQSGRGYEQYF
CDR3 DNA: TGCAGTGCTAGAGATCAGAGCGGGAGGGGCTACGAGCAGTACTTC
J gene: TRBJ2-7
V gene: TRBV20-1
D gene: TRBD2
clone size: -

CDR3 protein: CASVDLGSYEQYF
CDR3 DNA: TGTGCCAGCGTAGATTTGGGCTCCTACGAGCAGTACTTC
J gene: TRBJ2-7
V gene: TRBV27
D gene: -
clone size: few

CDR3 protein: CASSLPTSSDTQYF
CDR3 DNA: TGCGCCAGCAGCTTGCCGACTAGCTCCGATACGCAGTATTTT
J gene: TRBJ2-3
V gene: TRBV5-1
D gene: TRBD2
clone size: few

CDR3 protein: CSAAVGGRITTDTQYF
CDR3 DNA: TGCAGTGCGGCTGTTGGGGGGAGGATCACTACAGATACGCAGTATTTT
J gene: TRBJ2-3
V gene: TRBV20-1
D gene: -
clone size: few

CDR3 protein: CASSLAGTYEQYF
CDR3 DNA: TGTGCCAGCAGCTTAGCGGGAACCTACGAGCAGTACTTC
J gene: TRBJ2-7
V gene: TRBV5-1
D gene: TRBD2
clone size: many

CDR3 protein: CASSLDRGRTGNTEAFF
CDR3 DNA: TGCGCCAGCAGCCTAGACAGGGGGCGAACGGGGAACACTGAAGCTTTCTTT
J gene: TRBJ1-1
V gene: TRBV4-1
D gene: TRBD1
clone size: -

CDR3 protein: CASSLGGQGAGGTEAFF
CDR3 DNA: TGCGCCAGCAGCCTGGGGGGACAGGGGGCGGGAGGCACTGAAGCTTTCTTT
J gene: TRBJ1-1
V gene: TRBV5-1
D gene: TRBD1
clone size: few

CDR3 protein: CASSLGAGGPYEQFF
CDR3 DNA: TGCGCCAGCAGCTTGGGAGCGGGAGGGCCATATGAGCAGTTCTTC
J gene: TRBJ2-1
V gene: TRBV5-1
D gene: TRBD2
clone size: few

CDR3 protein: CASSGGGASSKETQYF
CDR3 DNA: TGTGCCAGCAGCGGAGGGGGGGCCTCTTCGAAAGAGACCCAGTACTTC
J gene: TRBJ2-5
V gene: TRBV6-1
D gene: -
clone size: -

CDR3 protein: CASRTGHGTDTQYF
CDR3 DNA: TGTGCCAGCAGAACAGGTCACGGCACAGATACGCAGTATTTT
J gene: TRBJ2-3
V gene: TRBV12-3/TRBV12-4
D gene: -
clone size: few

CDR3 protein: CASSNSGLSTDTQYF
CDR3 DNA: TGCGCCAGCAGCAACTCCGGACTGTCCACAGATACGCAGTATTTT
J gene: TRBJ2-3
V gene: TRBV5-1
D gene: -
clone size: few

CDR3 protein: CSVLGQGYEQYF
CDR3 DNA: TGCAGCGTCCTTGGGCAGGGCTACGAGCAGTACTTC
J gene: TRBJ2-7
V gene: TRBV29-1
D gene: -
clone size: few

CDR3 protein: CATTPRASGIGGEQFF
CDR3 DNA: TGTGCCACCACCCCCCGGGCTAGCGGGATTGGTGGTGAGCAGTTCTTC
J gene: TRBJ2-1
V gene: TRBV12-3/TRBV12-4
D gene: TRBD2
clone size: many

CDR3 protein: CASSPRGLAGDQETQYF
CDR3 DNA: TGTGCCAGCTCACCCCGAGGACTAGCGGGGGATCAAGAGACCCAGTACTTC
J gene: TRBJ2-5
V gene: TRBV18
D gene: TRBD2
clone size: -

CDR3 protein: CASSLPPLGLAGGHEQFF
CDR3 DNA: TGCGCCAGCAGCTTGCCTCCCCTGGGACTAGCGGGGGGGCATGAGCAGTTCTTC
J gene: TRBJ2-1
V gene: TRBV5-1
D gene: TRBD2
clone size: -

CDR3 protein: CSAIGDDRYNEQFF
CDR3 DNA: TGCAGTGCTATAGGAGATGACCGGTACAATGAGCAGTTCTTC
J gene: TRBJ2-1
V gene: TRBV20-1
D gene: -
clone size: -

CDR3 protein: CASSLAAGRDYGYTF
CDR3 DNA: TGCGCCAGCAGCTTGGCGGCGGGTCGGGACTATGGCTACACCTTC
J gene: TRBJ1-2
V gene: TRBV5-1
D gene: -
clone size: -

CDR3 protein: CASSPTGAPYNEQFF
CDR3 DNA: TGCGCCAGCAGCCCGACAGGGGCTCCGTACAATGAGCAGTTCTTC
J gene: TRBJ2-1
V gene: TRBV5-1
D gene: TRBD1
clone size: few

CDR3 protein: CSARLREGRDEQFF
CDR3 DNA: TGCAGTGCTAGATTGCGGGAGGGTAGAGATGAGCAGTTCTTC
J gene: TRBJ2-1
V gene: TRBV20-1
D gene: TRBD2
clone size: -

CDR3 protein: CASSLRLAEGFEQSF
CDR3 DNA: TGCGCCAGCAGCTTGCGGCTAGCGGAGGGATTTGAGCAGTCCTTC
J gene: TRBJ2-1
V gene: TRBV5-1
D gene: TRBD2
clone size: -

CDR3 protein: CASSLTPSRELFF
CDR3 DNA: TGTGCCAGCAGCTTAACCCCCTCACGGGAGCTGTTTTTT
J gene: TRBJ2-2
V gene: TRBV7-3
D gene: -
clone size: -

CDR3 protein: CASSLVDRLAGGSSYNEQFF
CDR3 DNA: TGTGCCAGCAGCTTAGTTGATCGACTAGCGGGAGGTAGCTCCTACAATGAGCAGTTCTTC
J gene: TRBJ2-1
V gene: TRBV11-2
D gene: TRBD2
clone size: few

CDR3 protein: CASSQTNRGMNTEAFF
CDR3 DNA: TGTGCCAGCAGCCAAACTAACAGGGGAATGAACACTGAAGCTTTCTTT
J gene: TRBJ1-1
V gene: TRBV11-3
D gene: TRBD1
clone size: few

CDR3 protein: CASSDRRGTYTDTQYF
CDR3 DNA: TGTGCCAGCAGTGACCGCCGGGGGACGTACACAGATACGCAGTATTTT
J gene: TRBJ2-3
V gene: TRBV2
D gene: -
clone size: -

CDR3 protein: CASSIARGLGWHEQFF
CDR3 DNA: TGTGCCAGTAGTATAGCCCGAGGATTGGGGTGGCATGAGCAGTTCTTC
J gene: TRBJ2-1
V gene: TRBV19
D gene: -
clone size: few

CDR3 protein: CASSPGDRVTNYEQYF
CDR3 DNA: TGTGCCAGCAGCCCGGGGGACAGGGTGACAAACTACGAGCAGTACTTC
J gene: TRBJ2-7
V gene: TRBV5-6
D gene: TRBD1
clone size: -